These 6 T cell receptor beta chains came from one sample sequenced in a study of cytomegalovirus exposure and HLA in healthy donors. The PCR was carried out with 60 Vbeta primers and 13 Jbeta primers. Measured with immunoSEQ multiplex PCR; TCRdb has only the in-frame clones, and not every one. The sample consists of roughly 100,000 clones, around four fifths of them appearing once. Sequenced input: PBMCs. The receptors were sampled from a woman aged 40 to 50 in good health and CMV-seronegative.

The CDR3 DNA reads as TGTGCCAGCATGGTTCCAAGGGGAAACAATGAGCAGTTCTTC. This translates into CASMVPRGNNEQFF. The chain joins TRBV6-1 to TRBJ2-1; TRBD1 is a possible D gene (5 bases). This CDR3 has 14 residues. Trimming stripped 7 bases from V and 5 bases from J, with 15 bases between. The germline CDR1 and CDR2 sequences are MNHNS and SASEGT.

The chain employs TRBV5-4 and TRBJ2-3; the D gene is possibly TRBD2 (6 bases). V lost 5 bases, J lost 6 bases, and 13 bases lay in between. From germline, CDR1 is SGHNT and CDR2 YYREEE (reference sequence). This CDR3 is built from 13 residues. The CDR3 bases are TGTGCCAGCAGTCAACGTGGGGGGGATACGCAGTATTTT. Its translation is CASSQRGGDTQYF.

The genes are TRBV27 and TRBJ2-7; 9 bases map to TRBD2. The length of the CDR3 is 16 residues. Germline CDR1 and CDR2: MNHEY and SMNVEV (reference sequence). Trimming cost V 2 bases and J 5 bases; bases outside gene matches: 10. The CDR3 spells CASSLGPGTSIDEQYF. As DNA, the CDR3 is TGTGCCAGCAGTTTAGGCCCTGGGACTAGCATCGACGAGCAGTACTTC.

The V call is TRBV6-4, the J call TRBJ2-3; D is undetermined. V was shortened by 0 bases and J by 4 bases, with 5 bases between the two germline ends. The CDR3 length is 13 residues. Looked up from germline, CDR1 is MRHNA and CDR2 is SNTAGT. CDR3 region: CASSDSAADTQYF. CDR3 DNA: TGTGCCAGCAGTGACTCCGCAGCAGATACGCAGTATTTT.

The CDR3 bases are TGTGCCAGCAGCCAACAGTTGGCTAGCACAGATACGCAGTATTTT. It is translated as CASSQQLASTDTQYF. J is TRBJ2-3 and V is TRBV7-6; D gene ambiguous. Germline V gene sequence: CDR1 SGHVS, CDR2 FNYEAQ. The CDR3 sequence is 15 residues long. Trimming shortened V by 5 bases and J by 0 bases, and 12 bases separated the two germline ends.

This clone was recorded only once. The CDR3 DNA follows: TGTGCCAGCAGTCTGTCAGGGCATAATCAGCCCCAGCATTTT. Translation gives CASSLSGHNQPQHF. The chain links TRBV27 to TRBJ1-5, with D tentatively TRBD1 (5 bases). V lost 5 bases, J lost 4 bases, and 12 bases lay in between. CDR1 and CDR2 (germline): MNHEY, SMNVEV (reference sequence). This CDR3 has 14 amino acids.